This T cell receptor beta chain was recovered during a study of T cells after posttransplantation cyclophosphamide. Points from the study as a whole: Blood and skin or GI T cell repertoires showed limited TRB overlap. Donor CD8+ memory clones often dominated recipient blood repertoires at later times. Recipient CMV seropositivity and CMV reactivation strongly tracked TRB clonality.

Clones were read by immunoSEQ multiplex PCR, and TCRdb kept only the in-frame ones, dropping some. This repertoire holds 1,500 to 2,000 clones, and none appear only once. CDR3 length: 14 amino acids. The V gene's germline CDR1 is MNHNY and CDR2 SVGAGI (reference sequence). V gave up 4 bases and J gave up 5 bases, with 15 bases separating them. This clone is labeled medium-sized. The antigen is not known. Treatment was busulfan-fludarabine conditioning, a marrow graft, and cyclophosphamide on days +3 and +4. The chain combines TRBV6-6 with TRBJ2-7, with a weak D call TRBD2 (6 bases). This material consisted of PBMCs, taken 372 days after allogeneic stem cell transplant with posttransplant cyclophosphamide. The sequence came from a male patient aged 60 to 75 who received an allogeneic stem cell transplant from an unrelated donor, was CMV-positive, and had acute and chronic GVHD. Some T cells may be transferred from the graft donor. The CDR3: CASSWRERTNEQYV. The CDR3, as DNA: TGTGCCAGCAGTTGGAGGGAAAGAACCAACGAGCAGTACGTC.